A selection of T cell receptor beta chains follows, all from one sample in a study of blood T cell repertoires in COVID-19. Sequencing used immunoSEQ multiplex PCR; TCRdb keeps in-frame clones, though not all of them. The repertoire holds roughly 20,000 clones, with around 77% as singletons. The source material was peripheral blood. All receptors derive from a man between 65 and 85 years old with COVID-19, enrolled during active disease. The CDR3 runs from the conserved cysteine through the conserved F or W. Each record gives: D gene, V gene, clone size, J gene, CDR3 DNA, CDR3 protein. D genes are given only for firm matches. Part of the rows lack a size; the others show once, few, many or a class for expanded clones.

D gene: -; V gene: TRBV21-1; clone size: -; J gene: TRBJ2-3; CDR3 DNA: TGTGCCAGCAGCCTGGAAGGACAGGCTAGCACAGATACGCAGTATTTT; CDR3 protein: CASSLEGQASTDTQYF
D gene: TRBD1; V gene: TRBV24-1; clone size: -; J gene: TRBJ1-2; CDR3 DNA: TGTGCCACCAGTGATTCACAGGGGATTGGCTACACCTTC; CDR3 protein: CATSDSQGIGYTF
D gene: -; V gene: TRBV28; clone size: few; J gene: TRBJ2-7; CDR3 DNA: TGTGCCAGCGGTGGCTTGGCCGAGCAGTACTTC; CDR3 protein: CASGGLAEQYF
D gene: -; V gene: TRBV20-1; clone size: once; J gene: TRBJ1-2; CDR3 DNA: TGCAGTGCTAGTCCGCGGGCGTCAGGCAGTATCTATGGCTACACCTTC; CDR3 protein: CSASPRASGSIYGYTF
D gene: -; V gene: TRBV4-3; clone size: -; J gene: TRBJ2-7; CDR3 DNA: TGCGCCAGCAGCCAGTACACCGACAGTTCCTACGAGCAGTACTTC; CDR3 protein: CASSQYTDSSYEQYF
D gene: -; V gene: TRBV4-1; clone size: -; J gene: TRBJ1-1; CDR3 DNA: TGCGCCAGCAGCCAGAAACAGGGAGAGGGCACTGAAGCTTTCTTT; CDR3 protein: CASSQKQGEGTEAFF
D gene: -; V gene: TRBV27; clone size: -; J gene: TRBJ1-1; CDR3 DNA: TGTGCCAGCAGTTTTAGACAGCCGAACACTGAAGCTTTCTTT; CDR3 protein: CASSFRQPNTEAFF
D gene: -; V gene: TRBV7-9; clone size: -; J gene: TRBJ2-7; CDR3 DNA: TGTGCCAGCAGCCCCGTACAGGGCTCCTACGAGCAGTACTTC; CDR3 protein: CASSPVQGSYEQYF
D gene: TRBD1; V gene: TRBV28; clone size: -; J gene: TRBJ1-5; CDR3 DNA: TGTGCCAGCAGTTTAAACAGGGGGCGCGGGGGACCCCAGCATTTT; CDR3 protein: CASSLNRGRGGPQHF
D gene: TRBD1; V gene: TRBV5-1; clone size: -; J gene: TRBJ1-6; CDR3 DNA: TGCGCCAGCAGCCTCCTCGACAGGGATTATAATTCACCCCTCCACTTT; CDR3 protein: CASSLLDRDYNSPLHF
D gene: TRBD2; V gene: TRBV5-1; clone size: -; J gene: TRBJ2-3; CDR3 DNA: TGCGCCAGCAGCTCGACTAGCGGGGGGGATACGCAGTATTTT; CDR3 protein: CASSSTSGGDTQYF
D gene: -; V gene: TRBV3-1/TRBV3-2; clone size: -; J gene: TRBJ2-1; CDR3 DNA: TGTGCCAGCAGCCAAGCGGGTTCCGGTACGAATGAGCAGTTCTTC; CDR3 protein: CASSQAGSGTNEQFF
D gene: TRBD1; V gene: TRBV12-3/TRBV12-4; clone size: -; J gene: TRBJ2-1; CDR3 DNA: TGTGCCAGCAGTTCCCCAGGGGGTAAGCAGTTCTTC; CDR3 protein: CASSSPGGKQFF
D gene: -; V gene: TRBV19; clone size: -; J gene: TRBJ2-1; CDR3 DNA: TGTGCCAGTAGTAAAGGACTACTGATAAATGAGCAGTTCTTC; CDR3 protein: CASSKGLLINEQFF
D gene: -; V gene: TRBV19; clone size: -; J gene: TRBJ1-1; CDR3 DNA: TGTGCCAGTAGTATACAACAGGGAACTGAAGCTTTCTTT; CDR3 protein: CASSIQQGTEAFF
D gene: TRBD2; V gene: TRBV10-2; clone size: -; J gene: TRBJ2-3; CDR3 DNA: TGCGCCAGCAGTGGGGTCTTAGCGGGGGAATATACGCAGTATTTT; CDR3 protein: CASSGVLAGEYTQYF
D gene: TRBD1; V gene: TRBV11-2; clone size: -; J gene: TRBJ2-7; CDR3 DNA: TGTGCCAGCAGCTTAGGGACAGGGGGCCACGAGCAGTACTTC; CDR3 protein: CASSLGTGGHEQYF
D gene: TRBD1; V gene: TRBV11-2; clone size: -; J gene: TRBJ2-4; CDR3 DNA: TGTGCCAGCAGCTGGACAGGAAGGGAAAACATTCAGTACTTC; CDR3 protein: CASSWTGRENIQYF
D gene: -; V gene: TRBV19; clone size: -; J gene: TRBJ2-3; CDR3 DNA: TGTGCCAGTAGTACAGGCCTATTGACAGATACGCAGTATTTT; CDR3 protein: CASSTGLLTDTQYF
D gene: TRBD1; V gene: TRBV7-9; clone size: -; J gene: TRBJ2-1; CDR3 DNA: TGTGCCAGCAGCCGACGGGACAGGCTTCAGAGGGAGCAGTTCTTC; CDR3 protein: CASSRRDRLQREQFF
D gene: -; V gene: TRBV19; clone size: -; J gene: TRBJ1-5; CDR3 DNA: TGTGCCAGTAGTCGGGGGTACGGTCAGCCCCAGCATTTT; CDR3 protein: CASSRGYGQPQHF